This T cell receptor beta chain was sequenced for a study of tumor-infiltrating lymphocytes in localized non-small cell lung cancer. Study information: Several tumor histologies, both smoking statuses, and some post-neoadjuvant chemotherapy samples were included. From each patient, both tumor and uninvolved lung, non-adjacent to tumor, were sampled.

Concerning this clone itself: What it recognizes is unknown.

Study results and limitations: Each assay used a separate piece of the same tissue. No link was found between tumor T-cell fraction and recurrence-free survival.

Repertoires were generated with immunoSEQ multiplex PCR, while TCRdb's copy carries only in-frame clones and drops some. The sample has 15,000 to 16,000 clones, approximately 62% seen once. There are 15 residues in the CDR3. V trimming: 4 bases; J trimming: 0 bases; junction bases outside the gene matches: 4. CDR1 and CDR2 from the germline V gene are SGHRS and YFSETQ. The chain uses TRBV5-1 and TRBJ2-7; 10 nucleotides agree with TRBD2. The clonotype originates from a human donor with non-small cell lung cancer. The sample consisted of lung tumor tissue. The DNA of the CDR3 is TGCGCCAGCAGCCCGGGACTAGCGAACTCCTACGAGCAGTACTTC. Its translation: CASSPGLANSYEQYF.